The 28 T cell receptor beta chains below come from one sample, sequenced in a study of a mutant IDH1 vaccine in newly diagnosed glioma. Time point specified: week 5, during vaccination. Alongside topical imiquimod, each dose of vaccine comprised 300 ug of mutant IDH1 20-mer peptide. These receptors have no known antigen. The assay was immunoSEQ multiplex PCR, and TCRdb's table has in-frame clones only and misses some. The table has roughly 28,000 clones, more than 65% seen once. The specimen was PBMCs, collected from a glioma patient whose treatment included an IDH1 peptide vaccine. Source of these receptors: a man between 40 and 49 years old with glioma. Some clones in this sample may be carry-over from other donors' samples.

This chain joins TRBV2 and TRBJ1-4, with D possibly TRBD1 on 6 matching bases. Germline V gives CDR1 SNHLY, CDR2 FYNNEI. V lost 6 bases, J lost 6 bases, and 11 bases lay in between. The CDR3 runs 13 residues. The CDR3 protein is CASREDRYEKLFF. The CDR3 region has the DNA TGTGCCAGCAGGGAGGACAGATATGAAAAACTGTTTTTT.

The rearrangement uses TRBV5-1 and TRBJ2-5; 10 bases are a match to TRBD1. The CDR3 consists of 14 residues. Germline V gene lookup returns CDR1 SGHRS and CDR2 YFSETQ. With 6 bases clipped from V and 5 bases from J, the junction kept 7 bases outside the gene matches. The CDR3 region is CASTPDRGWETQYF. The CDR3 DNA sequence: TGCGCCAGCACCCCGGACAGGGGGTGGGAGACCCAGTACTTC.

The chain links TRBV4-1 to TRBJ2-3; no reliable D call. This CDR3 spans 16 amino acids. Germline values: CDR1 MGHRA, CDR2 YSYEKL. The V gene lost 3 bases and the J gene lost 0 bases, with 13 bases spanning the gap. The CDR3 DNA sequence: TGCGCCAGCAGCCAGCAACCAAGTACTAGCACAGATACGCAGTATTTT. It codes for CASSQQPSTSTDTQYF.

The chain carries TRBV4-3 and TRBJ1-1, with a weak D call TRBD1 (5 bases). Trimming stripped 2 bases from V and 6 bases from J, with 19 bases between. The CDR3 covers 16 residues. CDR1 and CDR2 (germline): LGHNA, YSLEER. Written as DNA, the CDR3 is TGCGCCAGCAGCCAATTACGGGGCTTCGGGGGAGCTGAAGCTTTCTTT. As protein: CASSQLRGFGGAEAFF.

This rearrangement joins TRBV27 to TRBJ2-7, with D possibly being TRBD2 (5 bases). The CDR3 length is 15 residues. From germline, CDR1 is MNHEY and CDR2 SMNVEV (reference sequence). V lost 2 bases and J lost 6, with 17 bases in between. The CDR3 nucleotides read TGTGCCAGCAGTTTAAAAGGGAGTAACCTTGGCGAGCAGTACTTC. Translating gives CASSLKGSNLGEQYF.

This clone was seen more than once but under ten times. Mismatch with germline at one junction end may stem from a read error. The identical CDR3 is also encoded by other nucleotide sequences in the sample. V and J are TRBV29-1 and TRBJ1-1; no clear D. CDR1 SQVTM and CDR2 ANQGSEA come from the germline V gene. The CDR3 is 12 amino acids. As DNA, the CDR3 is TGCAGCGTCGAAGTAGAATTCACTGAAGCTTTCTTT. Residues: CSVEVEFTEAFF.

The chain employs TRBV29-1 and TRBJ1-1; D not certain. Trimming took off 0 bases at V and 3 bases at J, with 17 bases between the two ends. The CDR3 consists of 16 residues. Germline V lookup: CDR1 SQVTM, CDR2 ANQGSEA. For the CDR3, the DNA is TGCAGCGTTGAAGACCCAGTCGGTGGGGTTTACACTGAAGCTTTCTTT. Translating gives CSVEDPVGGVYTEAFF.

The chain is built from TRBV9 and TRBJ2-3; D is unclear. The V gene's germline CDR1 is SGDLS and CDR2 YYNGEE. The CDR3 consists of 13 residues. Deletions cut 3 bases from V and 6 bases from J, with 11 bases between. This CDR3 is CASSGRRADTQYF. CDR3 nucleotides: TGTGCCAGCAGCGGACGCCGGGCGGATACGCAGTATTTT.

CDR3 sequence reads: CASRTYIQFF. In DNA, the CDR3 is TGTGCCAGCAGAACTTATATTCAGTTCTTC. The chain combines TRBV2 with TRBJ2-1; unclear D gene. The CDR3 loop spans 10 amino acids. Germline V lookup: CDR1 SNHLY, CDR2 FYNNEI. With 6 bases removed from V and 13 bases from J, the gap between germline ends came to 10 bases.

J is TRBJ2-3 and V is TRBV6-6; 7 positions match TRBD1. V shed 5 bases, J shed 4 bases, and the junction held 12 bases outside the gene matches. This CDR3 comprises 16 residues. The germline V gene has CDR1 MNHNY and CDR2 SVGAGI (reference sequence). The CDR3 nucleotides read TGTGCCAGCAGTCAAAGAAGACAGGGAAGTGCAGATACGCAGTATTTT. The encoded protein is CASSQRRQGSADTQYF.

The chain combines TRBV4-1 with TRBJ1-2, with D unresolved. Trimming shortened V by 0 bases and J by 0 bases, and 11 bases separated the two germline ends. This CDR3 has 16 amino acids. From germline, CDR1 is MGHRA and CDR2 YSYEKL. For the CDR3, the DNA is TGCGCCAGCAGCCAAGAGGGCGGCGGAGCTAACTATGGCTACACCTTC. It is translated as CASSQEGGGANYGYTF.

V and J are TRBV7-9 and TRBJ1-1; D unresolved. Trimming took off 4 bases at V and 2 bases at J, with 5 bases between the two ends. Germline values: CDR1 SEHNR, CDR2 FQNEAQ (reference sequence). The CDR3 runs 12 residues. The CDR3 bases are TGTGCCAGCAGCTGGGATAACACTGAAGCTTTCTTT. As protein: CASSWDNTEAFF.

The chain is built from TRBV7-6 and TRBJ2-3; D might be TRBD1 or TRBD2, each matching 6 bases. There are 14 residues in the CDR3. V was cut by 5 bases and J by 4 bases, with 13 bases left in between. Per the germline V gene, CDR1 is SGHVS and CDR2 is FNYEAQ. The CDR3 sequence: CASSPPRGADTQYF. The CDR3 DNA follows: TGTGCCAGCAGCCCGCCAAGGGGGGCAGATACGCAGTATTTT. The complete variable domain, with remaining parts taken from reference TRBV7-6 and TRBJ2-3, reads GAGVSQSPRYKVTKRGQDVALRCDPISGHVSLYWYRQALGQGPEFLTYFNYEAQQDKSGLPNDRFSAERPEGSISTLTIQRTEQRDSAMYRCASSPPRGADTQYFGPGTRLTVL.

The genes are TRBV4-3 and TRBJ2-5, with D possibly being TRBD1 or TRBD2 (5 bases each). CDR1 and CDR2 (germline): LGHNA, YSLEER. The CDR3 totals 16 residues. V lost 1 base to trimming and J lost 2 bases, with 14 bases between them. This chain's CDR3 is CASSQGVGVGQETQYF. CDR3 nucleotide sequence: TGCGCCAGCAGCCAAGGGGTGGGGGTTGGGCAAGAGACCCAGTACTTC.

The chain combines TRBV4-3 with TRBJ2-3; D perhaps matches TRBD2 (6 bases). The length of the CDR3 is 14 residues. The germline V and J ends were trimmed by 1 base and 6 bases, with 11 bases remaining between them. The germline V gene encodes CDR1 LGHNA and CDR2 YSLEER. The CDR3 spells CASSQGGGRDTQYF. CDR3 sequence (DNA): TGCGCCAGCAGCCAAGGTGGGGGGAGGGATACGCAGTATTTT.

The V and J genes are TRBV6-4 and TRBJ2-3; perhaps TRBD1 as D (5 bases). Trimming took off 2 bases at V and 4 bases at J, with 10 bases between the two ends. The CDR3 covers 14 residues. The germline gives CDR1 MRHNA, CDR2 SNTAGT. CDR3 in amino acids: CASSDGQGADTQYF. The CDR3 DNA sequence: TGTGCCAGCAGTGACGGGCAGGGCGCAGATACGCAGTATTTT.

The J gene is TRBJ2-3, the V gene TRBV10-2; possible D gene TRBD1, 5 bases. The germline V gene encodes CDR1 WSHSY and CDR2 SAAADI. The CDR3 runs to 13 residues. V was pared by 4 bases and J by 5 bases, with 10 bases between. As DNA, the CDR3 is TGCGCCAGCAGTGGGGATCAGGGAGATACGCAGTATTTT. Residues: CASSGDQGDTQYF.

The J gene is TRBJ1-5, the V gene TRBV28; 7 nucleotides match TRBD1. The CDR3 spans 14 residues. With V trimmed by 2 bases and J by 11 bases, 9 bases remained unmatched. Germline CDR1 and CDR2: MDHEN and SYDVKM. CDR3 in DNA: TGTGCCAGCAGTTTAATTCCAGGGGGGGCGACCCAGCATTTT. It specifies CASSLIPGGATQHF.

The rearrangement links TRBV7-2 to TRBJ2-2; D uncertain. The CDR3 contains 14 residues. From germline, CDR1 is SGHTA and CDR2 FQGNSA. Trimming took off 1 base at V and 1 base at J, with 4 bases between the two ends. The CDR3 coding sequence is TGTGCCAGCAGCTTAGTAGGGAACACCGGGGAGCTGTTTTTT. Amino acids: CASSLVGNTGELFF.

This clone has just one count. The chain employs TRBV7-9 and TRBJ1-6; 11 nucleotides agree with TRBD1. V lost 5 bases to trimming and J lost 9 bases; unmatched junction nucleotides: 3. In germline, CDR1 is SEHNR, CDR2 FQNEAQ (reference sequence). CDR3 size: 14 residues. CDR3 DNA: TGTGCCAGCAGCCTGGGGACAGGGGGTTCACCCCTCCACTTT. Its translation: CASSLGTGGSPLHF.

The chain employs TRBV2 and TRBJ1-5; 10 positions agree with TRBD1. J lost 0 bases, V lost 8 bases, and 7 bases had no gene match. There are 16 residues in the CDR3. From germline, CDR1 is SNHLY and CDR2 FYNNEI. In DNA form, the CDR3 reads TGTGCCAGCCAGGACAGGGGGTTTTATAGCAATCAGCCCCAGCATTTT. Amino acid sequence: CASQDRGFYSNQPQHF.

The chain uses TRBV27 and TRBJ2-1; a weak D match, TRBD1 (5 bases). CDR3 length: 16 residues. The germline CDR1 and CDR2 sequences are MNHEY and SMNVEV (reference sequence). The ends were cut back, 7 bases at V and 5 bases at J, with 21 bases in the middle. CDR3 sequence (DNA): TGTGCCAGCATCAAATCCGGCCAGGGTTACGACAATGAGCAGTTCTTC. Its translation is CASIKSGQGYDNEQFF.

The chain recombines TRBV15 with TRBJ2-1, with TRBD2 matching 13 bases. Per germline, CDR1 LNHNV and CDR2 YYDKDF (reference sequence). V lost 0 bases and J lost 4; bases outside the gene matches: 9. The CDR3 loop spans 19 amino acids. The CDR3 region has the DNA TGTGCCACCAGCAGAGATTTCCGGACTAGCGGGGGCCTGTACAATGAGCAGTTCTTC. Its protein is CATSRDFRTSGGLYNEQFF. The full variable domain, its missing parts supplied by reference TRBV15 and TRBJ2-1, is DAMVIQNPRYQVTQFGKPVTLSCSQTLNHNVMYWYQQKSSQAPKLLFHYYDKDFNNEADTPDNFQSRRPNTSFCFLDIRSPGLGDTAMYLCATSRDFRTSGGLYNEQFFGPGTRLTVL.

V and J are TRBV12-5 and TRBJ2-7, with no clear D. Germline V gene sequence: CDR1 LGHNT, CDR2 FRNRAP. This CDR3 spans 13 amino acids. Trimming took off 1 base at V and 0 bases at J, with 4 bases between the two ends. The CDR3: CASGLDNSYEQYF. The CDR3, as DNA: TGTGCTAGTGGTTTGGACAACTCCTACGAGCAGTACTTC.

The V and J genes are TRBV5-4 and TRBJ2-1; D gene uncertain. This CDR3 region has 14 residues. Germline CDR1 is SGHNT and CDR2 is YYREEE (reference sequence). Trimming removed 4 bases from V and 6 bases from J, with 14 bases in between. Written as DNA, the CDR3 is TGTGCCAGCAGCGCCGACTCGCAGGCCAATGAGCAGTTCTTC. It is translated as CASSADSQANEQFF.

For the CDR3, the DNA is TGCGCCAGCAGCATACTGCGACAGGGAAGCGGAGAGACCCAGTACTTC. It encodes CASSILRQGSGETQYF. V is TRBV5-1 and J is TRBJ2-5; 7 nucleotides line up with TRBD1. There are 16 residues in the CDR3. V lost 4 bases and J lost 4; bases outside the gene matches: 13. The germline CDR1 and CDR2 sequences are SGHRS and YFSETQ.

The rearrangement uses TRBV9 and TRBJ2-2; the match to TRBD2 covers 10 bases. The CDR3 spans 16 residues. Germline-derived CDR1 and CDR2 are SGDLS and YYNGEE. J gave up 7 bases and V 4 bases, and 10 bases lay outside the gene matches. The CDR3 DNA sequence: TGTGCCAGCAGCCCCACTAGCGGGGAACGAGGCGGGGAGCTGTTTTTT. Protein product: CASSPTSGERGGELFF.

The chain combines TRBV11-3 with TRBJ1-2; D perhaps matches TRBD1 (6 bases). The CDR3 sequence is 16 residues long. The germline V gene encodes CDR1 SGHNT and CDR2 YENEEA. Trimming cost V 2 bases and J 4 bases, with 17 bases left between them. The DNA of the CDR3 is TGTGCCAGCAGCTTATGGGCGGGGGGGCCCGGCTATGGCTACACCTTC. Amino acid sequence: CASSLWAGGPGYGYTF. Filled out from reference TRBV11-3 and TRBJ1-2, the complete variable domain reads EAGVVQSPRYKIIEKKQPVAFWCNPISGHNTLYWYLQNLGQGPELLIRYENEEAVDDSQLPKDRFSAERLKGVDSTLKIQPAELGDSAVYLCASSLWAGGPGYGYTFGSGTRLTVV.